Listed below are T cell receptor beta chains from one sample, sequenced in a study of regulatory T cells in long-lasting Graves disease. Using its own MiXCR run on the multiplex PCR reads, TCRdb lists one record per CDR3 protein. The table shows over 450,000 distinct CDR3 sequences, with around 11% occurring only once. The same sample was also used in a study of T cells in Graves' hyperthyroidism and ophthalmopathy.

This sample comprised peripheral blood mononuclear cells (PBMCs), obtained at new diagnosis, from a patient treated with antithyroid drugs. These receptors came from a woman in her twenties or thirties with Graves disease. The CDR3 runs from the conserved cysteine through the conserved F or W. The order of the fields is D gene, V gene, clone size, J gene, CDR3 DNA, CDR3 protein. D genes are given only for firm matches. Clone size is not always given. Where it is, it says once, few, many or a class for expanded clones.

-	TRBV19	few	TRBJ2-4	TGTGCCAGTAGTATTTTGGGGGACGTCGAAAACATTCAGTACTTC	CASSILGDVENIQYF
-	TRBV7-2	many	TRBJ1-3	TGTGCCAGCAGCGCTAACATAGTTCATGGAAACACCATATATTTT	CASSANIVHGNTIYF
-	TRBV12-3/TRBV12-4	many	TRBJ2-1	TGTGCCAGCAGTTTACTTTTTTGGCTGACGGATGAGCAGTTCTTC	CASSLLFWLTDEQFF
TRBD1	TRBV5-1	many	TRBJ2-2	TGCGCCAGCAGCGCGGGACAGGGAACCGGGGAGCTGTTTTTT	CASSAGQGTGELFF
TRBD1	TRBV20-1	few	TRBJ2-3	TGCAGTGTCCCTCCCAGGCAGGGGGGCACAGATACGCAGTATTTT	CSVPPRQGGTDTQYF
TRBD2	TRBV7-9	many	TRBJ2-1	TGTGCCAGCAGCACACTAGCGGGGGATGAGCAGTTCTTC	CASSTLAGDEQFF
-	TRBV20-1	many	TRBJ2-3	TGCAGTGCCATATGGCCCCTTACTGGCACAGATACGCAGTATTTT	CSAIWPLTGTDTQYF
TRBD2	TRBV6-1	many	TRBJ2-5	TGTGCCAGCAGCCCTAGCGGGAGATCTCAAGAGACCCAGTACTTC	CASSPSGRSQETQYF
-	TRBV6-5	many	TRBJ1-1	TGTGCCAGCAGTTACATAGGGGGCACTGAAGCTTTCTTT	CASSYIGGTEAFF
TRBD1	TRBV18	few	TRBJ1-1	TGTGCCAGCTCACTGACACAGGGGGCCTTTAACACTGAAGCTTTCTTT	CASSLTQGAFNTEAFF
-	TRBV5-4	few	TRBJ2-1	TGTGCCAGCAGCCTGTGGGGAGATTACAATGAGCAGTTCTTC	CASSLWGDYNEQFF
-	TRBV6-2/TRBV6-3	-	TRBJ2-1	TGTGCCAGCAGTTACACGGTCAAGGGTGGGCGTGAGCAGTTCTTC	CASSYTVKGGREQFF
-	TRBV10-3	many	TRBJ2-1	TGTGCCATCAGTACGACTAGGAGCTGGTACAATGAGCAGTTCTTC	CAISTTRSWYNEQFF
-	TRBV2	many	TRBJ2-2	TGTGCCAGCAGGGTTAACAGGGGAGGGTCCGGGGAGCTGTTTTTT	CASRVNRGGSGELFF
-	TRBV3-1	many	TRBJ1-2	TGTGCCAGCAGCCGAACGACAGCGAACTATGGCTACACCTTC	CASSRTTANYGYTF
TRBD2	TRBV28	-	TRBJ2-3	TGCGCCAGCAGGGTAGCGGGACCCACAGATACGCAGTATTTT	CASRVAGPTDTQYF
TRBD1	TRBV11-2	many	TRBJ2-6	TGTGCCAGCAGCCACTACAGGGGGATGCTAGACTCTGGGGCCAACGTCCTGACTTTC	CASSHYRGMLDSGANVLTF
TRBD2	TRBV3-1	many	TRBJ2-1	TGTGCCAGCAGCCAGCTAGCGGGAGCCAGCAATGAGCAGTTCTTC	CASSQLAGASNEQFF
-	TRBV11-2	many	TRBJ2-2	TGTGCCAGCAGCTATTTCGGGATAATGAACACCGGGGAGCTGTTTTTT	CASSYFGIMNTGELFF
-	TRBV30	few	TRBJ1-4	TGTGCCTGGAATGGGGGGATGTTGAGTGAAAAACTGTTTTTT	CAWNGGMLSEKLFF
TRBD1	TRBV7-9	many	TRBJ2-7	TGTGCCAGCAGTTCCGGACAGGGTCTCTCCTACGAGCAGTACTTC	CASSSGQGLSYEQYF
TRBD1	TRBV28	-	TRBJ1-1	TGTGCCAGCAGTCTACCAGGGGGTATGAACACTGAAGCTTTCTTT	CASSLPGGMNTEAFF
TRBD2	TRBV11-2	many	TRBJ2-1	TGTGCCAGCAGCTTACGTACCGGGACTAGCGGGAATGAGCAGTTCTTC	CASSLRTGTSGNEQFF
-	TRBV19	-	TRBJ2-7	TGTGCCAGTAGTGAATTCACGCAGGGCGAGCAGTACTTC	CASSEFTQGEQYF
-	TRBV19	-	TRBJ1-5	TGTGCCAGTAGTATAGTCGTTGACCAGCCCCAGCATTTT	CASSIVVDQPQHF
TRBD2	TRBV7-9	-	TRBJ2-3	TGTGCCAGCAGCAAAGGGGACTACATCACAGATACGCAGTATTTT	CASSKGDYITDTQYF
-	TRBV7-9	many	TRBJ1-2	TGTGCCAGCAGCTCCAGAGGGTTTAACTATGGCTACACCTTC	CASSSRGFNYGYTF
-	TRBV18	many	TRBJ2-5	TGTGCCAGCTCACCGATATCAGTGGAGACCCAGTACTTC	CASSPISVETQYF